Listed below are T cell receptor beta chains from one sample, sequenced in a study of blood T cell repertoires in COVID-19. This table comes from immunoSEQ multiplex PCR, and its TCRdb copy is limited to in-frame clones, with some not included. The sample consists of more than 110,000 clones, 75% to 80% of them appearing once. The sample taken for sequencing was PBMCs or T cells enriched from blood (not recorded which). These receptors all stem from a woman aged 50 to 60 who had recovered from COVID-19. CDR3s include the opening cysteine and the closing phenylalanine or tryptophan. The D gene is left open where the match is weak. Size tells how often a clone was seen (once, few, many) or the class of an expanded clone, and some rows leave it out.

CDR3 protein: CASTPTGGTGELFF
CDR3 DNA: TGTGCCAGTACTCCAACAGGGGGCACCGGGGAGCTGTTTTTT
J gene: TRBJ2-2
V gene: TRBV7-9
clone size: NA
D gene: TRBD1

CDR3 protein: CALPNPGGEQYF
CDR3 DNA: TGTGCCTTACCAAACCCCGGGGGCGAGCAGTACTTC
J gene: TRBJ2-7
V gene: TRBV7-2
clone size: NA
D gene: NA

CDR3 protein: CASSREGSQPQHF
CDR3 DNA: TGTGCCAGCAGTAGGGAGGGCAGTCAGCCCCAGCATTTT
J gene: TRBJ1-5
V gene: TRBV12-3/TRBV12-4
clone size: NA
D gene: NA

CDR3 protein: CASSETQGINSEAFF
CDR3 DNA: TGCGCCAGCAGTGAGACGCAGGGCATAAATTCTGAAGCTTTCTTT
J gene: TRBJ1-1
V gene: TRBV10-1
clone size: NA
D gene: NA

CDR3 protein: CASSLLAGGPGDTQYF
CDR3 DNA: TGTGCCAGCAGCCTACTAGCGGGAGGGCCAGGTGATACGCAGTATTTT
J gene: TRBJ2-3
V gene: TRBV7-2
clone size: NA
D gene: TRBD2

CDR3 protein: CASSEDRSSYNEQFF
CDR3 DNA: TGTGCCAGCAGTGAAGATAGGAGCTCCTACAATGAGCAGTTCTTC
J gene: TRBJ2-1
V gene: TRBV2
clone size: once
D gene: NA

CDR3 protein: CASSDRAGAFF
CDR3 DNA: TGTGCCAGCAGTGACAGGGCTGGGGCTTTCTTT
J gene: TRBJ1-1
V gene: TRBV6-1
clone size: NA
D gene: NA

CDR3 protein: CASRSFGSYEQYF
CDR3 DNA: TGTGCCAGCAGATCGTTCGGCTCCTACGAGCAGTACTTC
J gene: TRBJ2-7
V gene: TRBV6-5
clone size: NA
D gene: NA

CDR3 protein: CASTSSTDTQYF
CDR3 DNA: TGTGCCAGCACCTCTTCCACAGATACGCAGTATTTT
J gene: TRBJ2-3
V gene: TRBV11-3
clone size: NA
D gene: NA

CDR3 protein: CASSQRTGFGQETQYF
CDR3 DNA: TGTGCCAGCAGCCAGCGGACAGGGTTCGGACAAGAGACCCAGTACTTC
J gene: TRBJ2-5
V gene: TRBV3-1/TRBV3-2
clone size: NA
D gene: TRBD1

CDR3 protein: CASSLGGRGTEAFF
CDR3 DNA: TGCGCCAGCAGCTTGGGAGGGAGGGGCACTGAAGCTTTCTTT
J gene: TRBJ1-1
V gene: TRBV5-1
clone size: NA
D gene: NA

CDR3 protein: CASTPGQQFTEAFF
CDR3 DNA: TGTGCCAGCACCCCCGGACAGCAGTTCACTGAAGCTTTCTTT
J gene: TRBJ1-1
V gene: TRBV6-5
clone size: NA
D gene: NA

CDR3 protein: CAWGRAPNTEAFF
CDR3 DNA: TGTGCCTGGGGGAGGGCCCCAAACACTGAAGCTTTCTTT
J gene: TRBJ1-1
V gene: TRBV30
clone size: NA
D gene: NA

CDR3 protein: CASSATGNTEAFF
CDR3 DNA: TGTGCCAGCAGCGCCACAGGGAATACTGAAGCTTTCTTT
J gene: TRBJ1-1
V gene: TRBV7-6
clone size: NA
D gene: NA

CDR3 protein: CASPHHRDRTGSYEQYF
CDR3 DNA: TGTGCCAGCCCCCACCACAGGGACAGGACTGGCTCCTACGAGCAGTACTTC
J gene: TRBJ2-7
V gene: TRBV19
clone size: NA
D gene: TRBD1

CDR3 protein: CASSEAFRGEQFF
CDR3 DNA: TGTGCCAGCAGTGAGGCCTTCCGGGGTGAGCAGTTCTTC
J gene: TRBJ2-1
V gene: TRBV6-4
clone size: NA
D gene: NA

CDR3 protein: CASSGSDRANTGELFF
CDR3 DNA: TGCGCCAGCAGTGGATCGGACAGGGCAAACACCGGGGAGCTGTTTTTT
J gene: TRBJ2-2
V gene: TRBV10-2
clone size: NA
D gene: TRBD1

CDR3 protein: CASSLAGESYNEQFF
CDR3 DNA: TGTGCCAGCAGCCTAGCGGGAGAATCCTACAATGAGCAGTTCTTC
J gene: TRBJ2-1
V gene: TRBV2
clone size: NA
D gene: TRBD2

CDR3 protein: CASSQLAGGTEQYF
CDR3 DNA: TGTGCCAGCAGCCAGCTAGCGGGAGGGACCGAGCAGTACTTC
J gene: TRBJ2-7
V gene: TRBV4-2
clone size: NA
D gene: TRBD2

CDR3 protein: CSVDSSNTGELFF
CDR3 DNA: TGCAGCGTGGACAGTTCTAACACCGGGGAGCTGTTTTTT
J gene: TRBJ2-2
V gene: TRBV29-1
clone size: NA
D gene: NA